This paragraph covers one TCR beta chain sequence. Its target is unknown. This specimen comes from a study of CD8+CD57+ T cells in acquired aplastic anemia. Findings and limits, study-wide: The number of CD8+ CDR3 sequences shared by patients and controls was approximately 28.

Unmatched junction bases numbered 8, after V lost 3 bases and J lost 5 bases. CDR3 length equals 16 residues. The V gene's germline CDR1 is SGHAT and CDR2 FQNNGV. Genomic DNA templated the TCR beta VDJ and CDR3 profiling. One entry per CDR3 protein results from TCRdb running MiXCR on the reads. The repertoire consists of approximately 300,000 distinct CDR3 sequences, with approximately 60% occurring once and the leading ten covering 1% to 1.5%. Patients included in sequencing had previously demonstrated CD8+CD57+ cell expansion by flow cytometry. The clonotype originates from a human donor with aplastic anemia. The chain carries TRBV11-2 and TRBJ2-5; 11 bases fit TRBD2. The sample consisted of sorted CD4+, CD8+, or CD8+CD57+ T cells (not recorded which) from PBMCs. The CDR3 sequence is CASSLQLAGVDETQYF. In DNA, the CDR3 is TGTGCCAGCAGCTTGCAACTAGCGGGGGTCGATGAGACCCAGTACTTC.